This record looks at one T cell receptor (beta chain) sequence and its context. This entry belongs to a study of PD-1 blockade in classical Hodgkin lymphoma. The CDR3 spans 14 residues. Germline trimming cut 5 bases from V and 8 bases from J; bases unmatched to any gene: 7. CDR1 is MNHEY and CDR2 is SMNVEV in the germline V gene (reference sequence). Every patient had relapsed following autologous stem cell transplantation, and cohorts differed in brentuximab vedotin exposure. TCRdb's table, derived via immunoSEQ multiplex PCR, lists solely in-frame clones and lacks some. The table lists approximately 50,000 clones, roughly 73% of them singletons.

The sequencing here drew on peripheral blood mononuclear cells (PBMCs), taken before the second cycle of nivolumab. This chain connects TRBV27 to TRBJ2-1; 9 positions agree with TRBD1. This TCR was sampled from a human donor with classical Hodgkin lymphoma. Here the CDR3 reads CASSTRDRAYEQFF. The CDR3 DNA is TGTGCCAGCAGTACAAGGGACAGGGCCTATGAGCAGTTCTTC.